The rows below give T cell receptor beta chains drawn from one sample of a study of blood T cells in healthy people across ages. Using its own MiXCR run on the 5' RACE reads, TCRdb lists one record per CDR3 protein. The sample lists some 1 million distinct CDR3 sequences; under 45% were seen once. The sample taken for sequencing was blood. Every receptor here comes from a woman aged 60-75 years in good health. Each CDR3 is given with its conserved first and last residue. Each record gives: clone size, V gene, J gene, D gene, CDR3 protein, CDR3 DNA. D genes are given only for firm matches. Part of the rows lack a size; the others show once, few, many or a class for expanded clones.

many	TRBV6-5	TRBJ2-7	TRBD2	CASSFLAGAYEQYF	TGTGCCAGCAGTTTTCTAGCGGGAGCTTACGAGCAGTACTTC
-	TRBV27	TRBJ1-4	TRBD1	CASSLRGRNEKLFF	TGTGCCAGCAGTCTGAGGGGGCGTAATGAAAAACTGTTTTTT
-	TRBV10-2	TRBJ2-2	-	CASRKKQGETGELFF	TGCGCCAGCAGGAAGAAGCAGGGAGAGACCGGGGAGCTGTTTTTT
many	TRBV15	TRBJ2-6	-	CATSRESGSGANVLTF	TGTGCCACCAGCAGAGAGTCTGGATCTGGGGCCAACGTCCTGACTTTC
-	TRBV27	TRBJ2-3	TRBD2	CASRTSGSWDTQYF	TGTGCCAGCAGGACTAGCGGCTCATGGGATACGCAGTATTTT
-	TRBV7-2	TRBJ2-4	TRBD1	CASSLEGVEGANQYF	TGTGCCAGCAGCTTAGAGGGGGTTGAGGGGGCTAATCAGTACTTC
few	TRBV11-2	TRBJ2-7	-	CASSFMRAGSGDEQYF	TGTGCCAGCAGCTTTATGAGGGCGGGGTCGGGGGACGAGCAGTACTTC
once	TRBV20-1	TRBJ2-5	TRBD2	CSAREGASGRETQYF	TGCAGTGCTAGAGAGGGCGCTAGCGGGAGGGAGACCCAGTACTTC
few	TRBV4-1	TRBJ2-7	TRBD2	CASSRELAGDKSFYEQYF	TGCGCCAGCAGCCGAGAACTAGCGGGAGATAAGTCTTTCTACGAGCAGTACTTC
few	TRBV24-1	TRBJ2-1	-	CATSDLSYNEQFF	TGTGCCACCAGTGATTTATCGTACAATGAGCAGTTCTTC
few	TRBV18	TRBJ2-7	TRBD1	CASSQRQGAYEQYF	TGTGCCAGCTCACAAAGACAGGGGGCTTACGAGCAGTACTTC
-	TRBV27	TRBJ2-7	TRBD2	CASRPGLGRNEQYF	TGTGCCAGCAGACCGGGACTAGGGCGCAACGAGCAGTACTTC
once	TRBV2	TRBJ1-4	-	CASSVRANEKLFF	TGTGCCAGCAGTGTCAGAGCTAATGAAAAACTGTTTTTT
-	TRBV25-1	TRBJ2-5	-	CASRGQGRGKTQYF	TGTGCCAGCAGGGGGCAGGGGAGAGGGAAGACCCAGTACTTC
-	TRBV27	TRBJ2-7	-	CASTGDPPGSAEQYF	TGTGCCAGCACGGGCGACCCTCCGGGTTCCGCCGAGCAGTACTTC
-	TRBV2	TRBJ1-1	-	CASSVRQVNTEAFF	TGTGCCAGCAGTGTTCGACAGGTGAACACTGAAGCTTTCTTT
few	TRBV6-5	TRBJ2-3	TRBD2	CASSYRRRTSGGDTQYF	TGTGCCAGCAGTTACCGCCGGAGGACTAGCGGGGGGGATACGCAGTATTTT
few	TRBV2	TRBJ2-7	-	CASSEADEQYF	TGTGCCAGCAGTGAGGCAGACGAGCAGTACTTC
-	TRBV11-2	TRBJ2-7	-	CASSSRTAYNEQYF	TGTGCCAGCAGCTCTAGGACAGCCTACAATGAGCAGTACTTC
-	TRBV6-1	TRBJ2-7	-	CASSGRGGDEQYF	TGTGCCAGCAGTGGACGCGGAGGGGACGAGCAGTACTTC
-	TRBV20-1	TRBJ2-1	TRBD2	CSADHGLAPYNEQFF	TGCAGTGCTGACCATGGACTAGCACCGTACAATGAGCAGTTCTTC
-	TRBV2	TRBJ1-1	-	CASSVRDGFTEAFF	TGTGCCAGCAGTGTTCGGGACGGGTTTACGGAAGCTTTCTTT
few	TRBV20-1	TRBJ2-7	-	CSARDRSTHEQYF	TGCAGTGCTAGAGATCGTTCTACCCACGAGCAGTACTTC
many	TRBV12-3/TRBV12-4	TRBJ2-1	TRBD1	CASRPTGGKNNEQFF	TGTGCCAGCAGACCTACAGGGGGCAAGAACAATGAGCAGTTCTTC
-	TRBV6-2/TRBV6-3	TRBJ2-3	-	CASSYSIDFTDTQYF	TGTGCCAGCAGTTATTCCATCGACTTCACAGATACGCAGTATTTT
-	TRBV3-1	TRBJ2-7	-	CASSHPVLLNEQYF	TGTGCCAGCAGCCATCCCGTCCTGCTGAACGAGCAGTACTTC
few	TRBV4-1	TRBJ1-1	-	CASSQGGGAVTEAFF	TGCGCCAGCAGCCAGGGTGGGGGGGCAGTAACTGAAGCTTTCTTT
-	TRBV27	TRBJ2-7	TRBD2	CASSHGTSGLYGYEQYF	TGTGCCAGCAGTCACGGGACTAGCGGACTCTACGGGTACGAGCAGTACTTC
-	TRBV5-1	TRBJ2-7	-	CASSPPDSEQYF	TGCGCCAGCAGCCCGCCGGACAGCGAGCAGTACTTC
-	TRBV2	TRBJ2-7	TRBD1	CASTDGAGGYEQYF	TGTGCCAGCACCGATGGGGCAGGGGGCTACGAGCAGTACTTC
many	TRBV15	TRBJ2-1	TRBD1	CATSRGQGSYNEQFF	TGTGCCACCAGCAGGGGACAGGGGTCCTACAATGAGCAGTTCTTC
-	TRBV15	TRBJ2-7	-	CATSRRAPSRDEQYF	TGTGCCACCAGCCGCAGAGCGCCGTCCCGTGACGAGCAGTACTTC
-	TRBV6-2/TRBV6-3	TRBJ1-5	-	CASSWWGGQPQHF	TGTGCCAGCAGCTGGTGGGGAGGGCAGCCCCAGCATTTT
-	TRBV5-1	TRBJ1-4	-	CASSLDPVEKLFF	TGCGCCAGCAGCTTAGACCCTGTGGAAAAACTGTTTTTT
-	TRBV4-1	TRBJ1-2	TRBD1	CASSQPRDRPGYTF	TGCGCCAGCAGCCAGCCGCGGGACAGGCCCGGCTACACCTTC
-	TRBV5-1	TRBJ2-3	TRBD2	CASSLETSGRDTQYF	TGCGCCAGCAGCTTGGAGACTAGCGGGCGCGATACGCAGTATTTT
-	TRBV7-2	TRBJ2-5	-	CASSLSMWGNNEQYF	TGTGCCAGCAGCTTATCCATGTGGGGTAACAATGAGCAGTACTTC
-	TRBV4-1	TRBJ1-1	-	CASSQGVTEGGTEAFF	TGCGCCAGCAGCCAAGGGGTTACGGAGGGTGGCACTGAAGCTTTCTTT
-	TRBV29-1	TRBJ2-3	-	CSVVQAVGYTQYF	TGCAGCGTTGTTCAGGCGGTCGGTTATACGCAGTATTTT
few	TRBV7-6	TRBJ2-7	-	CASSPRGATLYEQYF	TGTGCCAGCAGCCCGAGGGGGGCCACACTCTACGAGCAGTACTTC
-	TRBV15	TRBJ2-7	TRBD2	CATSTASGREAYEQYF	TGTGCCACCAGCACCGCAAGCGGGAGGGAGGCCTACGAGCAGTACTTC
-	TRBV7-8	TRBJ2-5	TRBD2	CASSGRLARETQYF	TGTGCCAGCAGCGGACGACTAGCGAGAGAGACCCAGTACTTC
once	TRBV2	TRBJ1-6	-	CASIGQFNSPLHF	TGTGCCAGCATCGGACAGTTTAATTCACCCCTCCACTTT
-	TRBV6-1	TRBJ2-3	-	CASSEMQGTDTQYF	TGTGCCAGCAGTGAAATGCAGGGCACAGATACGCAGTATTTT
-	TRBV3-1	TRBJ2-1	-	CASSHGTPSSYNEQFF	TGTGCCAGCAGCCACGGGACTCCGAGCTCCTACAATGAGCAGTTCTTC
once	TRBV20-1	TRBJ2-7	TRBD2	CSASKLAGYNEQYF	TGCAGTGCTAGTAAACTAGCGGGTTACAATGAGCAGTACTTC
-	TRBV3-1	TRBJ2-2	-	CASSQGGTLNTGELFF	TGTGCCAGCAGCCAAGGAGGGACACTCAACACCGGGGAGCTGTTTTTT
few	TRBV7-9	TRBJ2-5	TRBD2	CASRQRTSGGYQETQYF	TGTGCCAGCAGACAACGGACTAGCGGGGGGTACCAAGAGACCCAGTACTTC
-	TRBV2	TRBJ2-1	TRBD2	CASRELAGGGYNEQFF	TGTGCCAGCAGGGAACTAGCGGGAGGAGGTTACAATGAGCAGTTCTTC
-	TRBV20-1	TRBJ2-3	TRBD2	CSASLPGLAGGQDTQYF	TGCAGTGCCTCATTACCCGGACTAGCGGGAGGACAAGATACGCAGTATTTT
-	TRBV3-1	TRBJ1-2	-	CASSPGTRNYGYTF	TGTGCCAGCAGCCCCGGGACACGCAACTATGGCTACACCTTC
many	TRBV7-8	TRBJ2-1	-	CASSGDNHNEQFF	TGTGCCAGCAGCGGGGACAACCACAATGAGCAGTTCTTC
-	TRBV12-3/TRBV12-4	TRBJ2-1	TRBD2	CASRPTSGNYNEQFF	TGTGCCAGCAGACCGACTAGCGGGAATTACAATGAGCAGTTCTTC
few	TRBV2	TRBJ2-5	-	CASSLSPLQETQYF	TGTGCCAGCAGTCTGAGTCCCCTCCAAGAGACCCAGTACTTC
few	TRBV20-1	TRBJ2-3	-	CSATHGGLGTDTQYF	TGCAGTGCTACACACGGGGGCCTAGGCACAGATACGCAGTATTTT
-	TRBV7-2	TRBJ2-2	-	CASSLAHTTGELFF	TGTGCCAGCAGCTTAGCGCATACGACCGGGGAGCTGTTTTTT